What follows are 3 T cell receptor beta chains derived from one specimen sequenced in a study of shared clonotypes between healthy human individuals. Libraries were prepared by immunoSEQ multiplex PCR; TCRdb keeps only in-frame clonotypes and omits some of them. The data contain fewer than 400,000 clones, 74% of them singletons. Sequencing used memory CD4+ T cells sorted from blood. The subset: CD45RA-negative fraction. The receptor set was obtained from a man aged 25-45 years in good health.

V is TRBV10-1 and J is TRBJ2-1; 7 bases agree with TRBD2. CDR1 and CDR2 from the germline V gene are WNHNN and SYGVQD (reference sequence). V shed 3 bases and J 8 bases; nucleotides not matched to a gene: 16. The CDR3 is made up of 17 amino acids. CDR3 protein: CASSESISGGGGDEQFF. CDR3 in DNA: TGCGCCAGCAGTGAATCGATTTCGGGAGGAGGTGGGGATGAGCAGTTCTTC.

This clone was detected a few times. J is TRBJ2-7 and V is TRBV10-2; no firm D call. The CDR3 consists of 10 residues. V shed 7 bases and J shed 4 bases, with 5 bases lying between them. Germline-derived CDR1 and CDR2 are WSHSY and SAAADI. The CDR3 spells CASNRYEQYF. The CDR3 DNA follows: TGCGCCAGCAATCGATACGAGCAGTACTTC.

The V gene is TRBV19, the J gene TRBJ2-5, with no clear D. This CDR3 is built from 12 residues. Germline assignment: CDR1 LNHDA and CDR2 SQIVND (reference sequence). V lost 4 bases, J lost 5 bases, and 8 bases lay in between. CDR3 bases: TGTGCCAGTAGTAAAAATCGGGAGACCCAGTACTTC. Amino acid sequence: CASSKNRETQYF.